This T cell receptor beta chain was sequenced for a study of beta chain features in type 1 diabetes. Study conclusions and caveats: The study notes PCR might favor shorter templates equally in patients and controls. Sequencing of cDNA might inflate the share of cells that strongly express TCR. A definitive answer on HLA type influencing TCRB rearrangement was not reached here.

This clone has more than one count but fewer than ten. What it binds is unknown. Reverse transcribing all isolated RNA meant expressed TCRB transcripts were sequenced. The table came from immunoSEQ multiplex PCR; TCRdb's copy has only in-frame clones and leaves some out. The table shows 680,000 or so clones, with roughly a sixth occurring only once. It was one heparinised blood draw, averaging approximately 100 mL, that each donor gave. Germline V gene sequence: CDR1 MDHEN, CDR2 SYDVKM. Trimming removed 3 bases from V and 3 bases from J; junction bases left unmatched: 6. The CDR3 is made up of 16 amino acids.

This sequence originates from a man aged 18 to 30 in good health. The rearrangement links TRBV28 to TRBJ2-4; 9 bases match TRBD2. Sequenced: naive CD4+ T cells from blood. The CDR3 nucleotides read TGTGCCAGCAGTTTGTTTAGCGGGAGCAACAAAAACATTCAGTACTTC. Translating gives CASSLFSGSNKNIQYF.